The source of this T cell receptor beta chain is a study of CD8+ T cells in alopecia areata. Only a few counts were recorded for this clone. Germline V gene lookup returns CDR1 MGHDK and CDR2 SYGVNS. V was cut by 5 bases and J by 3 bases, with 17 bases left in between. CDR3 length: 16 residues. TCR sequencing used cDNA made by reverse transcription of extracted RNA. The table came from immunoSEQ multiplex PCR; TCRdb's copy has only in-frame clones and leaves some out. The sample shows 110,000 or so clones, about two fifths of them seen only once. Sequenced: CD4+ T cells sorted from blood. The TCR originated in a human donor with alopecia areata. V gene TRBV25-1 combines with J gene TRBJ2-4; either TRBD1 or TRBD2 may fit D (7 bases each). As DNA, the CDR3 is TGTGCCAGCAGTAACCGACAGGGCGGGAGCAAAAACATTCAGTACTTC. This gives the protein CASSNRQGGSKNIQYF. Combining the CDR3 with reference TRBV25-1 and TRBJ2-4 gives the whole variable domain EADIYQTPRYLVIGTGKKITLECSQTMGHDKMYWYQQDPGMELHLIHYSYGVNSTEKGDLSSESTVSRIRTEHFPLTLESARPSHTSQYLCASSNRQGGSKNIQYFGAGTRLSVL.